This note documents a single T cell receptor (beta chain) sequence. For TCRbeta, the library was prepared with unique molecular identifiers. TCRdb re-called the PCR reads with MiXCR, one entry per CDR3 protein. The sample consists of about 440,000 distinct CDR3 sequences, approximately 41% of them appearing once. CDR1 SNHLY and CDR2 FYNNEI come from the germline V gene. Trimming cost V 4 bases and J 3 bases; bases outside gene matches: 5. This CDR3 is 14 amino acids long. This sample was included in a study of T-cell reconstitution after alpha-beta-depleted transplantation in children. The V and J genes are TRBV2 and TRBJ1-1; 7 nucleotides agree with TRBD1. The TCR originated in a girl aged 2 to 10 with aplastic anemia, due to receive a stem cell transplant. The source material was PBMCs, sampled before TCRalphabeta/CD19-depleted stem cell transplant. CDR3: CASSVTGRYTEAFF. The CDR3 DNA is TGTGCCAGCAGTGTGACAGGGCGTTACACTGAAGCTTTCTTT.